The 24 T cell receptor beta chains reported below all come from one sample, sequenced in a study of blood T cell repertoires in COVID-19. Method: immunoSEQ multiplex PCR; TCRdb's copy keeps in-frame clones and lacks some. Among about 220,000 clones, more than 75% were seen once, and the ten largest hold 9.5% to 15%. Sequenced material: peripheral blood. These TCRs come from a human donor in a cohort sampled during active COVID-19.

The CDR3 protein is CASTSTLGTGIVRNTEAFF. CDR3 coding DNA: TGTGCCAGCACCAGTACACTTGGAACAGGGATCGTTCGGAACACTGAAGCTTTCTTT. The rearrangement joins TRBV5-5 to TRBJ1-1, with D possibly matching TRBD1 (6 bases). Germline V lookup: CDR1 SGHKS, CDR2 YYEKEE (reference sequence). The CDR3 extends over 19 amino acids. Trimming stripped 6 bases from V and 1 base from J, with 28 bases between.

The gene calls are TRBV28 and TRBJ1-2; possible D gene TRBD1, 5 bases. The CDR3 has 15 residues. The germline CDR1 and CDR2 sequences are MDHEN and SYDVKM. Trimming removed 6 bases from V and 3 bases from J, with 17 bases in between. In DNA, the CDR3 is TGTGCCAGCAGCTCCCCCCGGGGGTATGACTATGGCTACACCTTC. Translation gives CASSSPRGYDYGYTF.

The V call is TRBV18, the J call TRBJ2-5; TRBD1 aligns across 9 bases. The CDR3 consists of 14 residues. V was clipped by 6 bases and J by 2 bases; unmatched bases: 4. Germline V gene data show CDR1 as KGHSH and CDR2 as LQKENI. The CDR3 DNA is TGTGCCAGCTCGCGGACAGGGGCACAAGAGACCCAGTACTTC. It yields the protein CASSRTGAQETQYF.

The CDR3 coding sequence is TGTGCCAGCAGCTCCGGCCGGGGTGAGCAGTTCTTC. Protein: CASSSGRGEQFF. This sequence joins TRBV9 and TRBJ2-1; D is perhaps TRBD2 (5 bases). The V and J ends lost 4 bases and 9 bases respectively, with 11 bases between them. The germline V gene has CDR1 SGDLS and CDR2 YYNGEE. The CDR3 covers 12 residues.

The chain has TRBV5-8 and TRBJ2-7, with D hard to call. Germline V gene lookup returns CDR1 SGHTS and CDR2 YDEGEE. V lost 4 bases to trimming and J lost 5 bases, with 13 bases between them. This CDR3 region has 13 residues. The CDR3 protein is CASSLREPHEQYF. The CDR3 nucleotides are TGTGCCAGCAGCCTTCGAGAGCCCCACGAGCAGTACTTC.

The chain employs TRBV5-1 and TRBJ2-4, with a possible D match to TRBD2 (6 bases). The CDR3 is 14 amino acids. V gave up 4 bases and J gave up 14 bases, with 22 bases separating them. Germline V gene lookup returns CDR1 SGHRS and CDR2 YFSETQ. CDR3 nucleotides: TGCGCCAGCAGCCAAGCTCAACCTCGGGGGAAAGAGTACTTC. Translated, it gives CASSQAQPRGKEYF.

The chain is built from TRBV7-9 and TRBJ2-7; TRBD1 aligns across 8 bases. Germline V gene data show CDR1 as SEHNR and CDR2 as FQNEAQ (reference sequence). The V and J ends lost 5 bases and 2 bases, in that order; junction bases with no gene match: 11. CDR3 length: 16 residues. The CDR3 region has the DNA TGTGCCAGCAGCCTCGGACAGGGTAGAGGGGCCTACGAGCAGTACTTC. Its translation: CASSLGQGRGAYEQYF.

This chain links TRBV5-1 with TRBJ1-3; a weak D match, TRBD1 (5 bases). The CDR3 has 14 amino acids. Between the trimmed V and J ends, which lost 1 base and 3 bases, there was a span of 8 bases. Germline CDR1 reads SGHRS; CDR2 reads YFSETQ. CDR3 nucleotide sequence: TGCGCCAGCAGCTTGTCCGGGGGTGGAAACACCATATATTTT. This gives the protein CASSLSGGGNTIYF.

This clone has just one count. This chain joins TRBV18 and TRBJ2-2; 7 bases map to TRBD1. After removal of 1 base from V and 7 bases from J, the junction contained 6 bases not matched to a gene. CDR1 and CDR2 (germline): KGHSH, LQKENI. CDR3 size: 15 residues. The CDR3 reads CASSPRQGDSGELFF. The CDR3 DNA reads TGTGCCAGCTCACCACGGCAGGGGGATAGCGGGGAGCTGTTTTTT.

The chain is built from TRBV4-3 and TRBJ1-4; D is possibly TRBD1 (6 bases). Trimming stripped 1 base from V and 0 bases from J, with 15 bases between. CDR3 size: 18 residues. CDR1 LGHNA and CDR2 YSLEER come from the germline V gene. CDR3 protein: CASSQGQVILATNEKLFF. The DNA for the CDR3 is TGCGCCAGCAGCCAAGGACAGGTTATCCTTGCAACTAATGAAAAACTGTTTTTT.

V usage is TRBV19 and J usage is TRBJ2-4; weak D call: TRBD1 (5 bases). Trimming took 5 bases from V and 9 from J, leaving 17 bases between them. Per germline, CDR1 LNHDA and CDR2 SQIVND (reference sequence). This CDR3 has 14 residues. The chain's CDR3 is CASSSTVSGGIQYF. The CDR3 nucleotides read TGTGCCAGTAGTTCGACAGTGTCGGGCGGCATTCAGTACTTC.

The chain employs TRBV9 and TRBJ2-1, with a possible D match to TRBD1 (5 bases). Looked up from germline, CDR1 is SGDLS and CDR2 is YYNGEE. The CDR3 is 11 amino acids. V dropped 4 bases and J dropped 13 bases, with 12 bases sitting between them. The CDR3 sequence: CASSPRQGQFF. The CDR3 bases are TGTGCCAGCAGCCCCCGGCAGGGTCAGTTCTTC.

This rearrangement joins TRBV2 to TRBJ2-3; tentative D call: TRBD1 (5 bases). Looked up from germline, CDR1 is SNHLY and CDR2 is FYNNEI. Trimming stripped 2 bases from V and 0 bases from J, with 9 bases between. The CDR3 is made up of 15 amino acids. This chain's CDR3 is CASSELQGSTDTQYF. The CDR3 nucleotides are TGTGCCAGCAGTGAATTGCAGGGCAGCACAGATACGCAGTATTTT. The variable domain in full, with the rest retrieved from reference TRBV2 and TRBJ2-3, is EPEVTQTPSHQVTQMGQEVILRCVPISNHLYFYWYRQILGQKVEFLVSFYNNEISEKSEIFDDQFSVERPDGSNFTLKIRSTKLEDSAMYFCASSELQGSTDTQYFGPGTRLTVL.

The sample holds a few counts of this clone. The V call is TRBV14, the J call TRBJ2-7, with 13 bases lining up with TRBD2. Per the germline V gene, CDR1 is SGHDN and CDR2 is FVKESK. After removal of 1 base from V and 4 bases from J, the junction contained 4 bases not matched to a gene. This CDR3 region has 16 residues. The CDR3 sequence: CASSQAGLAGAYEQYF. In DNA form, the CDR3 reads TGTGCCAGCAGCCAAGCTGGACTAGCGGGAGCTTACGAGCAGTACTTC. The full variable domain, with the rest looked up from reference TRBV14 and TRBJ2-7, is EAGVTQFPSHSVIEKGQTVTLRCDPISGHDNLYWYRRVMGKEIKFLLHFVKESKQDESGMPNNRFLAERTGGTYSTLKVQPAELEDSGVYFCASSQAGLAGAYEQYFGPGTRLTVT.

The genes are TRBV6-1 and TRBJ2-1, with 8 bases fitting TRBD1. Germline V gives CDR1 MNHNS, CDR2 SASEGT. V was clipped by 5 bases and J by 8 bases; unmatched bases: 8. The CDR3 has 14 residues. The CDR3 DNA reads as TGTGCCAGCAGTTCGGACAGGGTAATGGATGAGCAGTTCTTC. Its protein is CASSSDRVMDEQFF.

This chain connects TRBV5-4 to TRBJ2-7; possibly TRBD1 for D (7 bases). Germline V gene lookup returns CDR1 SGHNT and CDR2 YYREEE (reference sequence). This CDR3 comprises 17 residues. Trimming left V 0 bases short and J 0 bases short, with 16 bases between. The CDR3 spells CASSLDSGRGVSYEQYF. CDR3 DNA sequence: TGTGCCAGCAGCTTGGACTCGGGCAGGGGGGTCTCCTACGAGCAGTACTTC.

The rearrangement joins TRBV24-1 to TRBJ1-1, with 8 bases matching TRBD1. The J segment lost 9 bases and the V segment lost 2 bases, leaving 4 bases of the junction unmatched. This CDR3 is 13 amino acids long. CDR1 and CDR2 (germline): KGHDR, SFDVKD. The CDR3 protein is CATSDWSGGQAFF. CDR3 sequence (DNA): TGTGCCACCAGTGATTGGTCAGGGGGCCAAGCTTTCTTT.

On this clone: Mismatch with germline at one junction end may stem from a read error. The chain employs TRBV7-6 and TRBJ2-7; tentatively, D is TRBD1 (6 bases). The CDR3 totals 13 residues. Germline-derived CDR1 and CDR2 are SGHVS and FNYEAQ. Here the CDR3 reads CASSLGQAGESCF. The CDR3 DNA is TGTGCCAGCAGCTTAGGGCAGGCAGGGGAATCCTGCTTC.

The V and J genes are TRBV7-2 and TRBJ2-1; 7 positions agree with TRBD2. The CDR3 runs to 15 residues. Trimming took 5 bases from V and 3 from J; bases not matched to a gene: 7. Per the germline V gene, CDR1 is SGHTA and CDR2 is FQGNSA. DNA for the CDR3: TGTGCCAGCAGCCCTCAAGCGGGGAACTACAATGAGCAGTTCTTC. Its translation is CASSPQAGNYNEQFF.

The J gene is TRBJ2-7, the V gene TRBV3-1 (or the pseudogene TRBV3-2); perhaps TRBD1 as D (5 bases). Trimming stripped 5 bases from V and 5 bases from J, with 10 bases between. CDR1 is LGHDT and CDR2 is YNNKEL in the germline V gene (reference sequence). This CDR3 has 12 amino acids. The CDR3 region has the DNA TGTGCCAGCAGCATTTGGGGCAACGAGCAGTACTTC. Translation: CASSIWGNEQYF.

The chain combines TRBV5-1 with TRBJ1-1, with D tentatively TRBD1 (6 bases). The germline CDR1 and CDR2 sequences are SGHRS and YFSETQ. Trimming removed 7 bases at V and 4 bases at J, with 14 bases between. The CDR3 has 13 residues. The CDR3, as DNA: TGCGCCAGCGACACAGGGTTAGGCACTGAAGCTTTCTTT. It translates to CASDTGLGTEAFF.

The chain carries TRBV6-2 or TRBV6-3 and TRBJ2-3; D remains unclear. The CDR3 is 15 amino acids. Trimming took 2 bases from V and 2 from J, leaving 11 bases between them. Looked up from germline, CDR1 is MNHEY and CDR2 is SVGEGT. The DNA for the CDR3 is TGTGCCAGCAGTTACCCGCCAGAAATCACAGATACGCAGTATTTT. As protein: CASSYPPEITDTQYF.

The V call is TRBV10-3, the J call TRBJ2-1; TRBD2 agrees at 7 bases. Germline CDR1 ENHRY, CDR2 SYGVKD. Trimming took 10 bases from V and 0 from J; bases not matched to a gene: 6. This CDR3 region has 14 residues. The CDR3 loop is CATLGGSSYNEQFF. As DNA, the CDR3 is TGTGCCACCTTGGGGGGGAGCTCCTACAATGAGCAGTTCTTC.

The CDR3 spells CASSRAYPGQYTGELFF. As DNA, the CDR3 is TGCGCCAGCAGCCGCGCCTACCCGGGACAGTACACCGGGGAGCTGTTTTTT. This sequence joins TRBV4-1 and TRBJ2-2; 7 bases match TRBD1. CDR1 is MGHRA, CDR2 YSYEKL, per germline. This CDR3 has 17 residues. The V and J ends lost 4 bases and 3 bases, in that order; junction bases with no gene match: 11.